The sample holds many counts of the clone carrying this T cell receptor (beta chain). Antigen unknown. The CDR3 runs to 16 residues. CDR1 is LNHNV, CDR2 YYDKDF, per germline (reference sequence). J was trimmed by 7 bases and V by 0 bases; bases with no gene match: 6. The assay that was used to sequence DNA from cultured CD4+ T cells was the Oncomine TCR Beta short-read assay. It was cultured CD4+ T cells from which genomic DNA was extracted. TCRdb passed the PCR reads through MiXCR, listing each CDR3 protein once. The sample lists about 8,500 distinct CDR3 sequences, roughly 19% occurring once. This entry comes from a study of vaccination and CD4 T cells after COVID-19. Overall study context: Overlapping spike peptides from SARS-CoV-2, HCoV-NL63, HCoV-OC43 and HCoV-229E served to stimulate the cells.

Sample treatment: approximately 10-day PBMC culture with coronavirus spike peptide pools or control peptides (ViraFEST assay). Half-medium replacement with fresh IL-2 medium took place on days 3 and 7. The clonotype originates from a human donor who had recovered from COVID-19. This chain joins TRBV15 and TRBJ1-6; TRBD1 aligns across 7 bases. Material: CD4+ T cells from blood, cultured in vitro, obtained after SARS-CoV-2 vaccination. This chain's CDR3 is CATSREGTALNSPLHF. CDR3 DNA sequence: TGTGCCACCAGCAGAGAAGGGACAGCCCTAAATTCACCCCTCCACTTT.